These 23 T cell receptor beta chains were sequenced from one sample in a study of T cells in Graves' hyperthyroidism and ophthalmopathy. Regions amplified from RNA transcripts were the TCR beta CDR3 regions. The HTBI primer set was used in a first-round RT-PCR of the TCR CDR3. From the multiplex PCR reads, TCRdb called clonotypes with MiXCR, one entry per CDR3 protein. This table holds hundreds of thousands of distinct CDR3 sequences, approximately 15% found once. Sequencing was carried out using blood. The receptors shown here come from a woman aged 50 to 60 with Graves' ophthalmopathy.

There are many counts of this clonotype. The chain recombines TRBV2 with TRBJ2-5; 13 bases are a match to TRBD2. This CDR3 has 13 amino acids. Germline V gene lookup returns CDR1 SNHLY and CDR2 FYNNEI. V lost 11 bases to trimming and J lost 2 bases; unmatched junction nucleotides: 2. This CDR3 is CAGTSGIQETQYF. The DNA for the CDR3 is TGTGCCGGGACTAGCGGGATTCAAGAGACCCAGTACTTC. Based on the CDR3 plus reference TRBV2 and TRBJ2-5, the full variable domain is EPEVTQTPSHQVTQMGQEVILRCVPISNHLYFYWYRQILGQKVEFLVSFYNNEISEKSEIFDDQFSVERPDGSNFTLKIRSTKLEDSAMYFCAGTSGIQETQYFGPGTRLLVL.

This clonotype was counted many times. This sequence joins TRBV28 and TRBJ2-1; 11 bases match TRBD2. Germline CDR1 MDHEN, CDR2 SYDVKM. The CDR3 has 15 amino acids. The ends lost 7 bases at V and 9 bases at J; junction bases unmatched: 11. Here the CDR3 DNA reads TGTGCCAGCATCGAGATAGATAGCGGGAGGGTTGAGCAGTTCTTC. Encoded protein: CASIEIDSGRVEQFF. The variable domain in full, completed from reference TRBV28 and TRBJ2-1, reads DVKVTQSSRYLVKRTGEKVFLECVQDMDHENMFWYRQDPGLGLRLIYFSYDVKMKEKGDIPEGYSVSREKKERFSLILESASTNQTSMYLCASIEIDSGRVEQFFGPGTRLTVL.

This clonotype came up many times. The gene calls are TRBV20-1 and TRBJ1-3; D is uncertain. CDR1 DFQATT and CDR2 SNEGSKA come from the germline V gene (reference sequence). V dropped 1 base and J dropped 0 bases, with 4 bases sitting between them. This CDR3 region has 13 residues. The CDR3 reads CSARGDSGNTIYF. The DNA of the CDR3 is TGCAGTGCTAGAGGGGACTCTGGAAACACCATATATTTT.

This clonotype came up many times. The CDR3 sequence is CASSLVGAFRSEAFF. CDR3 bases: TGTGCCAGCAGTTTGGTCGGCGCGTTCCGGTCTGAAGCTTTCTTT. The chain uses TRBV28 and TRBJ1-1; D gene uncertain. This CDR3 is built from 15 residues. The V end was cut by 3 bases, the J end by 6 bases, with 17 bases between. Germline V gives CDR1 MDHEN, CDR2 SYDVKM.

This clonotype was seen many times. The chain recombines TRBV3-1 with TRBJ2-1, with 11 nucleotides matching TRBD2. Germline CDR1 is LGHDT and CDR2 is YNNKEL (reference sequence). Germline trimming cut 7 bases from V and 6 bases from J; bases unmatched to any gene: 23. The CDR3 length is 20 residues. CDR3 nucleotides: TGTGCCAGCACCCCCGCGGGGACTAGCGGAGCCAGGGGTCGGCTCAATGAGCAGTTCTTC. Amino acid sequence: CASTPAGTSGARGRLNEQFF.

This clonotype has a count of ten or more. The chain has TRBV20-1 and TRBJ2-3, with 7 bases that match TRBD2. This CDR3 contains 17 residues. Germline V gene lookup returns CDR1 DFQATT and CDR2 SNEGSKA (reference sequence). Trimming at V came to 0 bases and at J to 0 bases, leaving 9 bases not matched to a gene. The CDR3 spells CSARESGALPSTDTQYF. The CDR3 DNA reads as TGCAGTGCTAGAGAAAGCGGGGCCCTCCCTAGCACAGATACGCAGTATTTT.

The chain has TRBV13 and TRBJ2-2; 11 bases line up with TRBD2. This CDR3 comprises 16 residues. The germline gives CDR1 PRHDT, CDR2 FYEKMQ (reference sequence). V lost 2 bases to trimming and J lost 5 bases; unmatched junction nucleotides: 4. CDR3 residues: CASSLLLAGDTGELFF. The CDR3 region has the DNA TGTGCCAGCAGCTTACTACTAGCGGGAGATACCGGGGAGCTGTTTTTT. Based on the CDR3 plus reference TRBV13 and TRBJ2-2, the full variable domain is AAGVIQSPRHLIKEKRETATLKCYPIPRHDTVYWYQQGPGQDPQFLISFYEKMQSDKGSIPDRFSAQQFSDYHSELNMSSLELGDSALYFCASSLLLAGDTGELFFGEGSRLTVL.

This clonotype was observed a few times. V usage is TRBV14 and J usage is TRBJ1-1; D ambiguous. V shed 0 bases and J shed 4 bases, with 9 bases lying between them. The germline gives CDR1 SGHDN, CDR2 FVKESK. The CDR3 contains 14 residues. CDR3 loop: CASSQDFSATEAFF. As DNA, the CDR3 is TGTGCCAGCAGCCAAGATTTCTCCGCCACTGAAGCTTTCTTT.

A remark on this clonotype: It may be a read error: a sequence one base away is much more abundant. As the CDR3 is not closed by the conserved phenylalanine or tryptophan, this likely results from a read error. The genes are TRBV29-1 and TRBJ1-1; 8 nucleotides align to TRBD1. The V segment lost 3 bases and the J segment 5 bases; nucleotides outside the gene matches: 11. This CDR3 is 15 amino acids long. The germline V gene encodes CDR1 SQVTM and CDR2 ANQGSEA. CDR3 nucleotide sequence: TGCAGCGTTGAGGGGACAGGTTCGGTTCTTACTGAAGCTTTCCTT. Residues: CSVEGTGSVLTEAFL.

J is TRBJ2-5 and V is TRBV15; D is unresolved. The CDR3 runs to 15 residues. The V gene lost 2 bases and the J gene lost 5 bases, with 15 bases spanning the gap. Per the germline V gene, CDR1 is LNHNV and CDR2 is YYDKDF (reference sequence). The CDR3 DNA sequence: TGTGCCACCAGCAGACCGGGTTCAGAGGTGGAGACCCAGTACTTC. Its translation: CATSRPGSEVETQYF.

This clonotype was seen only once. This rearrangement joins TRBV24-1 to TRBJ1-5, with unresolved D. CDR1 and CDR2 from the germline V gene are KGHDR and SFDVKD. The V gene lost 4 bases and the J gene lost 1 base, with 19 bases spanning the gap. The CDR3 spans 18 residues. CDR3 coding DNA: TGTGCCACCAGTGACTCATGGTCAATGGCAGTGAGCAATCAGCCCCAGCATTTT. It yields the protein CATSDSWSMAVSNQPQHF.

This clonotype was found a few times. The gene calls are TRBV27 and TRBJ1-3; the match to TRBD1 covers 7 bases. The CDR3 is 14 residues long. J was trimmed by 2 bases and V by 6 bases; bases with no gene match: 4. Germline V gives CDR1 MNHEY, CDR2 SMNVEV (reference sequence). The DNA of the CDR3 is TGTGCCAGCAGCCTGACAGGGACTGGAAACACCATATATTTT. Amino acid sequence: CASSLTGTGNTIYF.

The chain uses TRBV28 and TRBJ1-5; 10 nucleotides line up with TRBD1. J was trimmed by 1 base and V by 4 bases; bases with no gene match: 4. CDR1 MDHEN and CDR2 SYDVKM come from the germline V gene. This CDR3 is built from 16 residues. The CDR3 loop reads CASSSLGQGSNQPQHF. CDR3 nucleotides: TGTGCCAGCAGTTCTCTGGGACAGGGGAGCAATCAGCCCCAGCATTTT.

This clonotype came up once. Possible read error: a much larger clone is one base away. The chain joins TRBV11-2 to TRBJ2-1; 7 bases match TRBD2. With 0 bases clipped from V and 5 bases from J, the junction kept 7 bases outside the gene matches. Germline assignment: CDR1 SGHAT and CDR2 FQNNGV. The CDR3 length is 16 residues. The DNA for the CDR3 is TGTGCCAGCAGCTTAGATCGTGGCGGGAGCAACAATGAGCAGTTCTTC. Amino acid sequence: CASSLDRGGSNNEQFF. The full variable domain, its missing parts supplied by reference TRBV11-2 and TRBJ2-1, is EAGVAQSPRYKIIEKRQSVAFWCNPISGHATLYWYQQILGQGPKLLIQFQNNGVVDDSQLPKDRFSAERLKGVDSTLKIQPAKLEDSAVYLCASSLDRGGSNNEQFFGPGTRLTVL.

This clonotype was seen at least ten times. DNA for the CDR3: TGTGCCAGTATGAACAGGAAGAACACTGAAGCTTTCTTT. This sequence encodes CASMNRKNTEAFF. The chain joins TRBV19 to TRBJ1-1; a possible D gene is TRBD1 (5 bases). The CDR3 runs to 13 residues. V was shortened by 7 bases and J by 1 base, with 10 bases between the two germline ends. From germline, CDR1 is LNHDA and CDR2 SQIVND (reference sequence).

There are many counts of this clonotype. V gene TRBV15 combines with J gene TRBJ2-4, with D perhaps TRBD2 (7 bases). This CDR3 has 15 amino acids. The ends were cut back, 1 base at V and 5 bases at J, with 12 bases in the middle. Germline V gives CDR1 LNHNV, CDR2 YYDKDF (reference sequence). The CDR3 sequence is CATSRGGGGENIQYF. The CDR3 nucleotides are TGTGCCACCAGCAGAGGTGGGGGGGGCGAAAACATTCAGTACTTC.

The rearrangement uses TRBV11-2 and TRBJ2-1; 9 nucleotides agree with TRBD2. This CDR3 contains 17 residues. V lost 5 bases and J lost 0; bases outside the gene matches: 8. Germline V lookup: CDR1 SGHAT, CDR2 FQNNGV. The CDR3 nucleotides are TGTGCCAGCAGCACTCTAGCGGGACTAAGCTCCTACAATGAGCAGTTCTTC. This sequence encodes CASSTLAGLSSYNEQFF.

This clonotype appeared a few times. The chain joins TRBV20-1 to TRBJ2-5, with a possible D match to TRBD2 (6 bases). CDR1 is DFQATT, CDR2 SNEGSKA, per germline (reference sequence). V was trimmed by 0 bases and J by 2 bases, leaving 16 bases between them. The CDR3 covers 16 residues. This CDR3 is CSARDPLLAFQETQYF. The CDR3 DNA reads as TGCAGTGCTAGAGACCCCCTACTAGCATTTCAAGAGACCCAGTACTTC.

This clonotype was counted ten times or more. The CDR3 sequence: CASSYSLQGYITEAFF. The CDR3, as DNA: TGTGCCAGCAGTTACTCGCTACAGGGATATATCACTGAAGCTTTCTTT. The chain couples TRBV6-2 or TRBV6-3 to TRBJ1-1, with TRBD1 as a possible D gene (6 bases). The germline CDR1 and CDR2 sequences are MNHEY and SVGEGT. The CDR3 has 16 residues. V was trimmed by 0 bases and J by 4 bases, leaving 15 bases between them.

This clonotype has just a few counts. The genes are TRBV6-6 and TRBJ1-1; D uncertain. The CDR3 loop spans 14 amino acids. The V end was cut by 1 base, the J end by 4 bases, with 10 bases between. Germline V CDR1 and CDR2: MNHNY, SVGAGI (reference sequence). Here the CDR3 DNA reads TGTGCCAGCAGTTACTTTGGGTACGGCACTGAAGCTTTCTTT. It codes for CASSYFGYGTEAFF.

This clonotype was seen ten or more times. V usage is TRBV20-1 and J usage is TRBJ2-3; 8 positions agree with TRBD2. The J segment lost 7 bases and the V segment lost 3 bases, leaving 9 bases of the junction unmatched. Germline loops: CDR1 DFQATT, CDR2 SNEGSKA (reference sequence). The CDR3 consists of 14 residues. CDR3 amino acids: CSASSGNSLHTQYF. The CDR3 DNA follows: TGCAGTGCTAGTAGCGGGAACTCCCTCCATACGCAGTATTTT.

This clonotype came up a few times. This chain's CDR3 is CASSTRENYNEQFF. Here the CDR3 DNA reads TGTGCCAGCAGCACCAGGGAAAATTACAATGAGCAGTTCTTC. The chain uses TRBV11-3 and TRBJ2-1, with D maybe TRBD1 (5 bases). The CDR3 loop spans 14 amino acids. Trimming left V 5 bases short and J 4 bases short, with 12 bases between. CDR1 is SGHNT, CDR2 YENEEA, per germline.

This clonotype was counted many times. The V and J genes are TRBV11-3 and TRBJ1-3, with D possibly TRBD1 on 5 matching bases. CDR3 length: 13 amino acids. CDR1 and CDR2 from the germline V gene are SGHNT and YENEEA. The V end lost 3 bases, the J end lost 3 bases, and 6 bases lay between the germline ends. CDR3 nucleotide sequence: TGTGCCAGCAGCTTGGGGGATGGAAACACCATATATTTT. Its translation is CASSLGDGNTIYF.